This entry concerns a single T cell receptor beta chain. CDR1 is LNHDA, CDR2 SQIVND, per germline (reference sequence). The CDR3 spans 13 residues. V lost 4 bases to trimming and J lost 4 bases, with 8 bases between them. These data are taken from a study of shared clonotypes between healthy human individuals. Turning to the study itself: The donor group consisted of a couple of women and a few men, aged 18 to 49.

All participating donors were Caucasian adults from Nashville, Tennessee. Study processing details: Owing to the provision of junction-only sequences devoid of quality scores by immunoSEQ, filtering differed. Profiled with immunoSEQ multiplex PCR; TCRdb holds only in-frame clones, not every one. The V and J calls and the clone size are those of that table, but D and trimming were determined from the DNA. The sample yields some 240,000 clones, approximately 65% seen once. The sequencing input was memory CD4+ T cells sorted from blood. Noted subset: CD45RA-negative fraction. J is TRBJ1-5 and V is TRBV19; D not resolved. This TCR was sampled from a young man in good health. The CDR3 here is CASSNHGNQPQHF. The CDR3 DNA follows: TGTGCCAGTAGTAACCACGGGAATCAGCCCCAGCATTTT.